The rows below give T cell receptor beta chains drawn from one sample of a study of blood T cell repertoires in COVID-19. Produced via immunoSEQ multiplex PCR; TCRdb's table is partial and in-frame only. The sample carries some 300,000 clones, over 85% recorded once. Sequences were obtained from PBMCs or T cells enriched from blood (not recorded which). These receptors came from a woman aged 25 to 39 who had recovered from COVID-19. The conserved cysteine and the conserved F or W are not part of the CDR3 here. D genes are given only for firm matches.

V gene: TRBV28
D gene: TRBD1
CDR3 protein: ASSFPGTGVQGVPEKLF

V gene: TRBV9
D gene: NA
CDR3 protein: ASSVAGHSYEQY

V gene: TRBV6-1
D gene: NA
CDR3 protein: ASSEAPTWNEQY

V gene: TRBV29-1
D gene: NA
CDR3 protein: SVLSGGDNYGYT

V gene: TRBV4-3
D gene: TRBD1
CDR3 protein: ASSPKLPGQGANEQY

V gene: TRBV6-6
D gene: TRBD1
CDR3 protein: ASSPTGQGISYNEQF

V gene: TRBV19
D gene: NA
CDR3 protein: ASLKGDYGYT

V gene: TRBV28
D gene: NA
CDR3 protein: ASTTNEKLF

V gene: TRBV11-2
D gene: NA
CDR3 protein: ASSEDREETQY

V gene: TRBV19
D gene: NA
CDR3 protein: ASSTTEYHSGNTIY

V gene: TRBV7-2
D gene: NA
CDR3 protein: ASKDTQSSYNEQF

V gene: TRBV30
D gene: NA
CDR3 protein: AWSVIVLNEQF

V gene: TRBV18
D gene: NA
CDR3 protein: ASSPRGGPTDTQY

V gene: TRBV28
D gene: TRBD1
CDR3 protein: ASRRTGGGYT

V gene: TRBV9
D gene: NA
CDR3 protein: ASTTSSGKPPGELF